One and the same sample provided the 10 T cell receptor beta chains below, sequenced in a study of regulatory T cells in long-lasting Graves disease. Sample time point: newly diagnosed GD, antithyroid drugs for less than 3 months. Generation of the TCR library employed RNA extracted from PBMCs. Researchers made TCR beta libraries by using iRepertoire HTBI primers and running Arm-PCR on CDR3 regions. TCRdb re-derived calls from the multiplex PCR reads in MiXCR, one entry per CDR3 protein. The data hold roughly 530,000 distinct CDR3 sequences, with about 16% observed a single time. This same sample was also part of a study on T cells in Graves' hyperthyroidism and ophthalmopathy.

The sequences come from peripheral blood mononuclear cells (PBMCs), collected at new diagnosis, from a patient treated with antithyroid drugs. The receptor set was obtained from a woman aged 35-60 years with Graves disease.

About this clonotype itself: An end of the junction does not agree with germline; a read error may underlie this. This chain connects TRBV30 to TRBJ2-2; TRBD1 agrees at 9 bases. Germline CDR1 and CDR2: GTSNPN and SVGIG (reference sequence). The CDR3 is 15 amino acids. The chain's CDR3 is CAGSGTGKNIGELFF. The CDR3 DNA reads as TGTGCCGGGTCGGGGACAGGGAAGAACATCGGGGAGCTGTTTTTT. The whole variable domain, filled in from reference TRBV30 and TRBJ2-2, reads SQTIHQWPATLVQPVGSPLSLECTVEGTSNPNLYWYRQAAGRGLQLLFYSVGIGQISSEVPQNLSASRPQDRQFILSSKKLLLSDSGFYLCAGSGTGKNIGELFFGEGSRLTVL.

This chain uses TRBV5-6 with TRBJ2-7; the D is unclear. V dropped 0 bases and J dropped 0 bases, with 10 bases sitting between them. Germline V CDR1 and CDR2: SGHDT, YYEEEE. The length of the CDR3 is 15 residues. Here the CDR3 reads CASSLVAENSYEQYF. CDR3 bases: TGTGCCAGCAGCTTGGTGGCGGAGAACTCCTACGAGCAGTACTTC.

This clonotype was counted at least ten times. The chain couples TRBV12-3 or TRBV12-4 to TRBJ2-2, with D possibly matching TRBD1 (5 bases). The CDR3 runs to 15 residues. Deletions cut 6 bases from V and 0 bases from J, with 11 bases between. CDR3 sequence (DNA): TGTGCCAGCAGCAAGTCAGGGACGAACACCGGGGAGCTGTTTTTT. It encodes CASSKSGTNTGELFF.

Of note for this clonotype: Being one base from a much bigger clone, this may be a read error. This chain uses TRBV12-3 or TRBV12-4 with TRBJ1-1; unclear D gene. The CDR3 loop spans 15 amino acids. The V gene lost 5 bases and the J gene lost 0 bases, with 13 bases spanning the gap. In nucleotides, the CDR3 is TGTGCCAGCAGTGAAAGGGTAGCCATGAACACTGAAGCTTTCTTT. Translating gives CASSERVAMNTEAFF.

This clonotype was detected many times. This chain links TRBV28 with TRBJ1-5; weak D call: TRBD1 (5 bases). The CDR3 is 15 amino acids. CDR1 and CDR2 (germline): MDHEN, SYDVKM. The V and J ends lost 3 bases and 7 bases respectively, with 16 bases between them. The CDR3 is CASSFPPPGRQPQHF. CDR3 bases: TGTGCCAGCAGTTTCCCCCCTCCAGGGAGGCAGCCCCAGCATTTT.

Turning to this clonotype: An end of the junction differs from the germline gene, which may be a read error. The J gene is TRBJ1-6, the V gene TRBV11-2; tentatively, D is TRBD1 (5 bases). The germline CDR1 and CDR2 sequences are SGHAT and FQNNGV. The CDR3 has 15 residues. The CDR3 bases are TGCGCCAGCAGCCAACCCAGGGTCGGTAATTCACCCCTCCACTTT. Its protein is CASSQPRVGNSPLHF.

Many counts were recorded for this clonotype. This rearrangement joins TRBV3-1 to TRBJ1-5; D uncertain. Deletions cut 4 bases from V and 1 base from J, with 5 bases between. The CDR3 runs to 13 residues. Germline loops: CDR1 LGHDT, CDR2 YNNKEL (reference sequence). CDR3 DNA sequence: TGTGCCAGCAGCCGAAGCAGCAATCAGCCCCAGCATTTT. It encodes CASSRSSNQPQHF.

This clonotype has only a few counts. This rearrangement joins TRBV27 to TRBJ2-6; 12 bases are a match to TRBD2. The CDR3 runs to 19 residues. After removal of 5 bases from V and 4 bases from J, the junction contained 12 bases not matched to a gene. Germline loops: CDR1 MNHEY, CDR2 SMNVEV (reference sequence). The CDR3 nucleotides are TGTGCCAGCAGTCCATTACTAGCGGGGGGCCAGCAAGGGGCCAACGTCCTGACTTTC. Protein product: CASSPLLAGGQQGANVLTF.

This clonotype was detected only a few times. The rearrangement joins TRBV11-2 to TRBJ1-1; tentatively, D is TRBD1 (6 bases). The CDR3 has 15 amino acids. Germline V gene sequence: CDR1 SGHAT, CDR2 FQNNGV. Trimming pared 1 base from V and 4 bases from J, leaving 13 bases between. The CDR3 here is CASSLATRGPTEAFF. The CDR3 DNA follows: TGTGCCAGCAGCTTAGCGACCAGGGGACCCACTGAAGCTTTCTTT.

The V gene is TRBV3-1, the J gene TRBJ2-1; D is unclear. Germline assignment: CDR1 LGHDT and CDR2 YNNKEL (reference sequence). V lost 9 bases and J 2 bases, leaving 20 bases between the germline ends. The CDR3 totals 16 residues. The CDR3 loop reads CASSRVPTSTYNEQFF. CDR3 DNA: TGTGCCAGTAGTCGGGTTCCGACCTCCACCTACAATGAGCAGTTCTTC.